This T cell receptor (beta chain) was retrieved from a study of T cell changes during pregnancy in multiple sclerosis. Sequencing was performed with immunoSEQ multiplex PCR; in TCRdb, only in-frame clones are kept and a portion is missing. Of roughly 74,000 clones detected, less than 90% appear once; the ten largest clones hold approximately 3.5%. Specimen: peripheral blood, collected before pregnancy. This TCR derives from a female donor with multiple sclerosis, enrolled in a pregnancy study.

CDR3 DNA sequence: TGTGCCACGCCAGGGGGCACAGATACGCAGTATTTT. Amino acid sequence: CATPGGTDTQYF. The chain carries TRBV2 and TRBJ2-3; tentatively, D is TRBD1 (6 bases). Germline V lookup: CDR1 SNHLY, CDR2 FYNNEI. CDR3 size: 12 residues. The V gene lost 10 bases and the J gene lost 1 base, with 9 bases spanning the gap.